These 20 T cell receptor beta chains originate from one sample sequenced in a study of lung T cells in sarcoidosis with Löfgren's syndrome. Each CDR3 protein is one row after TCRdb ran MiXCR on the reads. This table holds 7,000 to 9,500 distinct CDR3 sequences, around 21% found once. The sequenced sample was CD4+ T cells from bronchoalveolar lavage fluid. These receptors came from a human donor with sarcoidosis (Löfgren's syndrome or another form), or a control subject (not recorded which).

The table lists this clonotype with many counts. The V and J genes are TRBV5-4 and TRBJ1-2, with D possibly TRBD1 on 6 matching bases. CDR1 and CDR2 from the germline V gene are SGHNT and YYREEE (reference sequence). This CDR3 contains 14 residues. V lost 0 bases, J lost 2 bases, and 8 bases lay in between. CDR3 in DNA: TGTGCCAGCAGCTTGGTGGGGGCCAACTATGGCTACACCTTC. Amino acids: CASSLVGANYGYTF. The whole variable domain, filled in from reference TRBV5-4 and TRBJ1-2, reads ETGVTQSPTHLIKTRGQQVTLRCSSQSGHNTVSWYQQALGQGPQFIFQYYREEENGRGNFPPRFSGLQFPNYSSELNVNALELDDSALYLCASSLVGANYGYTFGSGTRLTVV.

This clonotype was counted ten times or more. CDR3 region: CASSQVTRGNSPLHF. The CDR3 nucleotides are TGTGCCAGCAGCCAAGTAACCAGGGGTAATTCACCCCTCCACTTT. The chain employs TRBV3-1 and TRBJ1-6, with D possibly TRBD1 on 6 matching bases. The CDR3 consists of 15 residues. V was cut by 1 base and J by 6 bases, with 10 bases left in between. Germline CDR1 and CDR2: LGHDT and YNNKEL (reference sequence).

V and J are TRBV5-1 and TRBJ2-2, with a possible D match to TRBD1 (5 bases). Per the germline V gene, CDR1 is SGHRS and CDR2 is YFSETQ. The CDR3 loop spans 13 amino acids. V gave up 6 bases and J gave up 3 bases, with 9 bases separating them. The CDR3: CASNQGDTGELFF. As DNA, the CDR3 is TGCGCCAGCAACCAGGGTGACACCGGGGAGCTGTTTTTT.

With regard to this clonotype: A much larger clone lies one base from this, so it may be a read error. The rearrangement joins TRBV2 to TRBJ1-1; D remains ambiguous. The CDR3 loop spans 14 amino acids. Trimming took 4 bases from V and 1 from J, leaving 10 bases between them. The V gene's germline CDR1 is SNHLY and CDR2 FYNNEI. CDR3 DNA sequence: TGTGCCAGCAGTGTATTGGGCGGGAACACTGAAGCTTTCTTT. It is translated as CASSVLGGNTEAFF.

Of note for this clonotype: A read error is possible here, since a much larger clone lies one base away. The rearrangement uses TRBV7-2 and TRBJ1-5; 9 nucleotides match TRBD1. Trimming removed 8 bases from V and 1 base from J; junction bases left unmatched: 12. The CDR3 covers 17 residues. From germline, CDR1 is SGHTA and CDR2 FQGNSA. DNA of the CDR3: TGTGCCAGCGGCCCGGGACAGGGAGGAAGGAGCAATCAGCCCCAGCATTTT. Protein: CASGPGQGGRSNQPQHF.

V is TRBV5-4 and J is TRBJ1-1, with D perhaps TRBD1 (5 bases). Germline V gene data show CDR1 as SGHNT and CDR2 as YYREEE (reference sequence). This CDR3 is built from 13 residues. V was trimmed by 5 bases and J by 10 bases, leaving 18 bases between them. The CDR3 spells CASRIGAEKVAFF. CDR3 nucleotides: TGTGCCAGCAGGATTGGGGCTGAAAAGGTAGCTTTCTTT.

Turning to this clonotype: A much bigger clone sits one base away, suggesting this may be a read error. The chain is built from TRBV5-4 and TRBJ1-1; 12 nucleotides align to TRBD1. CDR3 length equals 14 residues. Germline CDR1 SGHNT, CDR2 YYREEE (reference sequence). The CDR3 bases are TGTTCCAGCGAGAAGGGACAGGGGGCCGGTGAAGCTTTCTTT. Translation: CSSEKGQGAGEAFF.

Notes on this clonotype: Lacking the conserved final phenylalanine or tryptophan, this CDR3 likely reflects a read error. This chain joins TRBV6-7 and TRBJ1-1; a weak D match, TRBD1 (5 bases). TRBV6-7 falls under the ORF class, with uncertain function. This CDR3 is built from 16 residues. The CDR3 nucleotides are TGTGCCAGCAGTTACTCGGCATCAGGGCTGAACACTGAGGCTTTCCTT. Translating it yields CASSYSASGLNTEAFL.

On this clonotype itself: The conserved final phenylalanine or tryptophan is absent from the CDR3, which likely points to a read error. The V call is TRBV7-6, the J call TRBJ2-1; D might be TRBD1 (5 bases). V lost 5 bases and J 6 bases, leaving 8 bases between the germline ends. The CDR3 loop spans 12 amino acids. The germline gives CDR1 SGHVS, CDR2 FNYEAQ. CDR3 in amino acids: CASSLDSNEQFS. Written as DNA, the CDR3 is TGTGCCAGCAGCCTCGACAGCAATGAGCAGTTCTCC.

This clonotype has a count of ten or more. V usage is TRBV29-1 and J usage is TRBJ1-1; the D gene is possibly TRBD1 (5 bases). This CDR3 has 13 residues. V lost 4 bases and J 3 bases, leaving 12 bases between the germline ends. Germline V lookup: CDR1 SQVTM, CDR2 ANQGSEA. CDR3 in DNA: TGCAGCGTTGGGCGGGGCCCGGACACTGAAGCTTTCTTT. Translating it yields CSVGRGPDTEAFF.

About this clonotype itself: It may be a read error: a sequence one base away is much more abundant. The chain couples TRBV4-1 to TRBJ1-2; D remains unclear. Germline-derived CDR1 and CDR2 are MGHRA and YSYEKL. This CDR3 comprises 15 residues. The CDR3 DNA sequence: TGCGCCAGCAGCCTCCGACGGGGATCTAACTATGGCTGCACCTTC. Protein: CASSLRRGSNYGCTF.

The sample holds many counts of this clonotype. This chain joins TRBV10-1 and TRBJ2-3, with a tentative D call TRBD2 (7 bases). CDR1 WNHNN and CDR2 SYGVQD come from the germline V gene (reference sequence). The CDR3 has 15 amino acids. Trimming left V 7 bases short and J 1 base short, with 15 bases between. CDR3 in DNA: TGCGCCAGCATCGGGGGGCCCCGGGGCACAGATACGCAGTATTTT. Its protein is CASIGGPRGTDTQYF.

The V call is TRBV29-1, the J call TRBJ1-1; D call uncertain. Per germline, CDR1 SQVTM and CDR2 ANQGSEA. The V gene lost 5 bases and the J gene lost 0 bases, with 13 bases spanning the gap. The CDR3 has 14 residues. The CDR3 bases are TGCAGCGTTACACCACTCTCCATGAACACTGAAGCTTTCTTT. Its protein product is CSVTPLSMNTEAFF. The whole variable domain, remainder taken from reference TRBV29-1 and TRBJ1-1, is SAVISQKPSRDICQRGTSLTIQCQVDSQVTMMFWYRQQPGQSLTLIATANQGSEATYESGFVIDKFPISRPNLTFSTLTVSNMSPEDSSIYLCSVTPLSMNTEAFFGQGTRLTVV.

This clonotype was counted only a few times. The chain employs TRBV5-1 and TRBJ2-3; TRBD1 agrees at 9 bases. The V gene end was trimmed by 5 bases and the J gene end by 6 bases; junction bases not matched to a gene: 10. The V gene's germline CDR1 is SGHRS and CDR2 YFSETQ. The CDR3 covers 15 residues. The CDR3 DNA follows: TGCGCCAGCAGTCCCGGGACAGGGATGGCGGATACGCAGTATTTT. The encoded protein is CASSPGTGMADTQYF.

This clonotype came up a few times. The chain is built from TRBV7-6 and TRBJ2-1; tentatively, D is TRBD1 or TRBD2 (5 bases each). V shed 1 base and J shed 7 bases, with 11 bases lying between them. The germline gives CDR1 SGHVS, CDR2 FNYEAQ. The CDR3 is made up of 14 amino acids. In nucleotides, the CDR3 is TGTGCCAGCAGCTTAGTGAGGGGCTTGAATGAGCAGTTCTTC. Translation gives CASSLVRGLNEQFF. Supplemented by reference TRBV7-6 and TRBJ2-1, the full variable domain reads GAGVSQSPRYKVTKRGQDVALRCDPISGHVSLYWYRQALGQGPEFLTYFNYEAQQDKSGLPNDRFSAERPEGSISTLTIQRTEQRDSAMYRCASSLVRGLNEQFFGPGTRLTVL.

Note on this clonotype: Its ends do not fully match the called genes, so a read error is possible. V and J are TRBV18 and TRBJ2-3; TRBD2 agrees at 9 bases. Germline CDR1 is KGHSH and CDR2 is LQKENI. This CDR3 is built from 15 residues. CDR3 residues: CASSRTSVDTDTQYF. In DNA form, the CDR3 reads TGCGCCAGCTCACGGACTAGCGTCGACACAGATACGCAGTATTTT.

The chain recombines TRBV25-1 with TRBJ1-1; unclear D gene. This CDR3 comprises 15 residues. From germline, CDR1 is MGHDK and CDR2 SYGVNS. Between the trimmed V and J ends, which lost 2 bases and 3 bases, there was a span of 13 bases. In DNA form, the CDR3 reads TGTGCCAGCAGTGAAAATCGAGGATCGGACACTGAAGCTTTCTTT. This codes for CASSENRGSDTEAFF.

CDR3 coding DNA: TGTGCCAGCAGCCAAGAAGGGGTCTCCCCCGATACGCAGTATTTT. It is translated as CASSQEGVSPDTQYF. The V and J genes are TRBV3-1 and TRBJ2-3; TRBD1 is a possible D gene (5 bases). Germline CDR1 is LGHDT and CDR2 is YNNKEL (reference sequence). The CDR3 runs to 15 residues. The ends were cut back, 0 bases at V and 6 bases at J, with 13 bases in the middle.

This clonotype has at least ten counts. The V call is TRBV18, the J call TRBJ1-1; 7 nucleotides agree with TRBD1. The CDR3 covers 13 residues. The germline V gene has CDR1 KGHSH and CDR2 LQKENI. With V trimmed by 6 bases and J by 4 bases, 5 bases remained unmatched. CDR3 sequence (DNA): TGTGCCAGCTCGGCCCACAGGGGCACTGAAGCTTTCTTT. Translating it yields CASSAHRGTEAFF.

This clonotype was seen ten or more times. The CDR3 sequence: CASSLGLSYEQYF. DNA of the CDR3: TGTGCCAGCAGCTTGGGACTTTCTTACGAGCAGTACTTC. J is TRBJ2-7 and V is TRBV7-9; possibly TRBD2 for D (6 bases). Germline-derived CDR1 and CDR2 are SEHNR and FQNEAQ (reference sequence). The CDR3 loop spans 13 amino acids. Deletions cut 3 bases from V and 4 bases from J, with 10 bases between.